Listed here is a single T cell receptor beta chain. Its matching antigen is unknown. This sample is drawn from a study of OX40 agonist ivuxolimab in advanced cancers. Study-level background: It was ivuxolimab, an agonistic anti-OX40 (CD134) antibody, that patients were treated with. Partial responses were achieved by three patients, one with hepatocellular carcinoma and two with cutaneous melanoma.

From germline, CDR1 is SGHAT and CDR2 FQNNGV. The CDR3 spans 14 residues. Trimming cost V 4 bases and J 2 bases, with 12 bases left between them. General study results and limits: Within 6 weeks, CD4+ and CD8+ blood T cells expanded clonally at 0.1 to 3.0 mg/kg. Clonal expansion was among the lowest in partial responders at 0.1-3.0 mg/kg, especially CD8+.

Here immunoSEQ multiplex PCR was the method, and the copy in TCRdb shows in-frame clones only, minus some. Among approximately 35,000 clones, about 85% were seen once, and the ten largest hold less than 4.5%. This rearrangement joins TRBV11-2 to TRBJ2-7; D is unclear. The sequencing here drew on CD4+ or CD8+ T cells sorted from blood, taken in a trial of the OX40 agonist ivuxolimab. The receptor was derived from an adult with an advanced solid tumor such as melanoma, head and neck, liver or kidney cancer. Here the CDR3 DNA reads TGTGCCAGCAGCTCACCCCGGATACCCTACGAGCAGTACTTC. It encodes CASSSPRIPYEQYF.